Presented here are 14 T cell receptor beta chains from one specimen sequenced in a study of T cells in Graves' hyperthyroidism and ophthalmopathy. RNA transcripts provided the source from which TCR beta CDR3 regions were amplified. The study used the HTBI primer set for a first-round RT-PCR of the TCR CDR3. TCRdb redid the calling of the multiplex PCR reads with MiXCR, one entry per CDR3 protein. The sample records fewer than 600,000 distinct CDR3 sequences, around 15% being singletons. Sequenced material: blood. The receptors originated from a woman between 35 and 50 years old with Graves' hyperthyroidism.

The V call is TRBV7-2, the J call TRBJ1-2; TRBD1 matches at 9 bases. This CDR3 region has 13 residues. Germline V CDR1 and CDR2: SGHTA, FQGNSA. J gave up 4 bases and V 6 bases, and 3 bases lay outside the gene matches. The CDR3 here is CASSWDRAYGYTF. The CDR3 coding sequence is TGTGCCAGCAGTTGGGACAGGGCCTATGGCTACACCTTC.

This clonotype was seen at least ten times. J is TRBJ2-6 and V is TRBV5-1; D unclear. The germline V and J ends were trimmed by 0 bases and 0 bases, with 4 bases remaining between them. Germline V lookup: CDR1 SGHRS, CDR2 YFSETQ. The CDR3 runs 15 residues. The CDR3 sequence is CASSLGASGANVLTF. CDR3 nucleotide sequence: TGCGCCAGCAGCTTGGGGGCCTCTGGGGCCAACGTCCTGACTTTC.

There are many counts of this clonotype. The CDR3 coding sequence is TGTGCCAGCAGTTTAGGGGACAGGGTGAACACTGAAGCTTTCTTT. Translation: CASSLGDRVNTEAFF. This chain uses TRBV28 with TRBJ1-1; 9 bases agree with TRBD1. The CDR3 totals 15 residues. In germline, CDR1 is MDHEN, CDR2 SYDVKM. J lost 0 bases, V lost 2 bases, and 1 base had no gene match. Combining the CDR3 with reference TRBV28 and TRBJ1-1 gives the whole variable domain DVKVTQSSRYLVKRTGEKVFLECVQDMDHENMFWYRQDPGLGLRLIYFSYDVKMKEKGDIPEGYSVSREKKERFSLILESASTNQTSMYLCASSLGDRVNTEAFFGQGTRLTVV.

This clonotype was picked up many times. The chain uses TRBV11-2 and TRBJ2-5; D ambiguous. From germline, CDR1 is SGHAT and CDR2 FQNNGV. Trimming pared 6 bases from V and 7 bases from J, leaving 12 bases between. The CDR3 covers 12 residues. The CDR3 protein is CASSRETRTQYF. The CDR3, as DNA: TGTGCCAGCAGTCGCGAGACCAGGACCCAGTACTTC.

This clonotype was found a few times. Written as DNA, the CDR3 is TGCAGTGCTAGGCTCGGACCAGGAGGGACCGGGGAGCTGTTTTTT. Protein: CSARLGPGGTGELFF. The chain employs TRBV20-1 and TRBJ2-2; a weak D match, TRBD2 (6 bases). CDR1 is DFQATT and CDR2 is SNEGSKA in the germline V gene (reference sequence). Trimming stripped 3 bases from V and 5 bases from J, with 16 bases between. The CDR3 spans 15 residues.

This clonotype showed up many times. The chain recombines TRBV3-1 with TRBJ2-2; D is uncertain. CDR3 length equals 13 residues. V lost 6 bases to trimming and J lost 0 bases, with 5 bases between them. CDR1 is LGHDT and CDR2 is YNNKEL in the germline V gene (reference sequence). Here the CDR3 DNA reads TGTGCCAGCAGACAAACGAACACCGGGGAGCTGTTTTTT. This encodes CASRQTNTGELFF.

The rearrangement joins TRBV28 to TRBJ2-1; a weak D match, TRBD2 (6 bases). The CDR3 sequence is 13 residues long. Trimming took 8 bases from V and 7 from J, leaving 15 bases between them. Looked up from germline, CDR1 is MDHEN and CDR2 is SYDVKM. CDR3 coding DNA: TGTGCCAGCGGAGGGAGCTTCGTGAATGAGCAGTTCTTC. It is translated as CASGGSFVNEQFF.

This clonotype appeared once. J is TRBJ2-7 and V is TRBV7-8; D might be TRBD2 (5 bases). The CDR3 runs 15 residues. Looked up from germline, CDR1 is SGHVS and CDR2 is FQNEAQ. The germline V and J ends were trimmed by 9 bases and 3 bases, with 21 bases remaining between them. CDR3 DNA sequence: TGTGCCAGTAGGCCCGCTGGCGGCCGGGACTACGAGCAGTACTTC. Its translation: CASRPAGGRDYEQYF. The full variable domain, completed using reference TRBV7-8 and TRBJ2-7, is GAGVSQSPRYKVAKRGQDVALRCDPISGHVSLFWYQQALGQGPEFLTYFQNEAQLDKSGLPSDRFFAERPEGSVSTLKIQRTQQEDSAVYLCASRPAGGRDYEQYFGPGTRLTVT.

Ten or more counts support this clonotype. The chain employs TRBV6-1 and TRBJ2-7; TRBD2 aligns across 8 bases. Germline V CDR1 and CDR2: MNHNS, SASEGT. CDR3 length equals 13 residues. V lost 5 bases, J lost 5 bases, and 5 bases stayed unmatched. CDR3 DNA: TGTGCCAGCAGTCCCGGACTAGCTGACGAGCAGTACTTC. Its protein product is CASSPGLADEQYF.

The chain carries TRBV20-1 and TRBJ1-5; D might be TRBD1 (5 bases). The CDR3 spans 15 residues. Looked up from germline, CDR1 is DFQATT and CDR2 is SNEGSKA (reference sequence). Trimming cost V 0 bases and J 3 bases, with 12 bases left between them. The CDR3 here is CSARDQRGPNQPQHF. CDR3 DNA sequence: TGCAGTGCTAGAGATCAAAGGGGCCCCAATCAGCCCCAGCATTTT.

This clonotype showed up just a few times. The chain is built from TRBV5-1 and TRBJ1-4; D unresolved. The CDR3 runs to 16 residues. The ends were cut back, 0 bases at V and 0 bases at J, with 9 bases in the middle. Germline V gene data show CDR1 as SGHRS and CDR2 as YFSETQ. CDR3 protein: CASSLGHSATNEKLFF. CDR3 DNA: TGCGCCAGCAGCTTGGGGCATTCTGCAACTAATGAAAAACTGTTTTTT.

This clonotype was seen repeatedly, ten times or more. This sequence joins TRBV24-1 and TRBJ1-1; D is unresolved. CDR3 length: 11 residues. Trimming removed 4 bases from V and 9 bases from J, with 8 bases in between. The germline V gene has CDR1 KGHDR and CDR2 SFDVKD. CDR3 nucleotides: TGTGCCACCAGTGAGGGCGGGAAAGCTTTCTTT. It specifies CATSEGGKAFF.

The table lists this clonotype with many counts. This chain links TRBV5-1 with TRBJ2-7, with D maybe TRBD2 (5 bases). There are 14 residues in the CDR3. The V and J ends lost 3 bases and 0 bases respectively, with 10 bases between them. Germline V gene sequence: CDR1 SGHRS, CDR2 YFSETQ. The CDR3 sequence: CASSSAEPSYEQYF. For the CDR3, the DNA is TGCGCCAGCAGCTCAGCGGAACCCTCCTACGAGCAGTACTTC.

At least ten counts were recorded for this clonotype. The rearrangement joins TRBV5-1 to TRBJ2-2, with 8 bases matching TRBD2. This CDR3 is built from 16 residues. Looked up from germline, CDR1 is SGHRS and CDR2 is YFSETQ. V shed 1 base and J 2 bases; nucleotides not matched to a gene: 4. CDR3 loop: CASSLSGTSNTGELFF. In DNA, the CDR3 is TGCGCCAGCAGCTTGTCAGGGACTAGTAACACCGGGGAGCTGTTTTTT. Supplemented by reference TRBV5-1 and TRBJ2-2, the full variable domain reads KAGVTQTPRYLIKTRGQQVTLSCSPISGHRSVSWYQQTPGQGLQFLFEYFSETQRNKGNFPGRFSGRQFSNSRSEMNVSTLELGDSALYLCASSLSGTSNTGELFFGEGSRLTVL.